The 20 T cell receptor beta chains in this list originate from one sample, sequenced in a study of T cell repertoires in cytomegalovirus infection. MiXCR was run by TCRdb on the reads, yielding one entry per CDR3 protein. The table records 300,000 or so distinct CDR3 sequences, about 25% of them present only once. Input material: PBMCs. The receptors originated from a human donor in good health (CMV status not recorded). Some clones in this sample may be carry-over from other donors' samples.

This clonotype occurred a few times. The V call is TRBV18, the J call TRBJ2-2; D is unclear. Trimming shortened V by 11 bases and J by 3 bases, and 16 bases separated the two germline ends. The germline V gene has CDR1 KGHSH and CDR2 LQKENI. The CDR3 has 14 residues. The CDR3 sequence: CAARQGMDTGELFF. In DNA form, the CDR3 reads TGTGCCGCCCGGCAAGGGATGGACACCGGGGAGCTGTTTTTT.

This chain connects TRBV5-6 to TRBJ2-1; 8 bases fit TRBD1. The CDR3 totals 12 residues. With 3 bases clipped from V and 8 bases from J, the junction kept 1 base outside the gene matches. Germline CDR1 and CDR2: SGHDT and YYEEEE. The CDR3 reads CASSSGGDEQFF. The CDR3 coding sequence is TGTGCCAGCAGCTCAGGGGGCGATGAGCAGTTCTTC.

In its sample, this clonotype was seen many times. The chain is built from TRBV7-2 and TRBJ2-3; TRBD2 might be the D (6 bases). Germline V gene data show CDR1 as SGHTA and CDR2 as FQGNSA. This CDR3 has 16 amino acids. The V gene lost 4 bases and the J gene lost 3 bases, with 17 bases spanning the gap. The CDR3 DNA reads TGTGCCAGCAGCTCCGGTAGCGGATTAGGAACAGATACGCAGTATTTT. This encodes CASSSGSGLGTDTQYF.

In its sample, this clonotype was seen many times. The chain recombines TRBV7-2 with TRBJ1-5; D not certain. Trimming removed 5 bases from V and 4 bases from J, with 9 bases in between. Germline V lookup: CDR1 SGHTA, CDR2 FQGNSA. CDR3 length: 13 residues. CDR3 protein: CASSPLGNQPQHF. CDR3 nucleotide sequence: TGTGCCAGCAGCCCTTTGGGGAATCAGCCCCAGCATTTT.

The chain carries TRBV11-2 and TRBJ1-3; possible D gene TRBD1, 6 bases. Germline CDR1 reads SGHAT; CDR2 reads FQNNGV. This CDR3 region has 15 residues. V lost 3 bases, J lost 3 bases, and 12 bases lay in between. The CDR3 region is CASSLTETGGNTIYF. The CDR3 coding sequence is TGTGCCAGCAGCTTGACTGAGACAGGTGGAAACACCATATATTTT.

This chain links TRBV25-1 with TRBJ2-7; D may be TRBD1 (5 bases). The CDR3 sequence is 11 residues long. V was trimmed by 6 bases and J by 12 bases, leaving 15 bases between them. Germline V CDR1 and CDR2: MGHDK, SYGVNS. The CDR3 here is CASRGSRALYF. As DNA, the CDR3 is TGTGCCAGCAGGGGATCCAGGGCATTGTACTTC.

This clonotype was recorded many times. The chain is built from TRBV2 and TRBJ1-5; D remains ambiguous. This CDR3 region has 12 residues. Trimming took 8 bases from V and 4 from J, leaving 9 bases between them. Looked up from germline, CDR1 is SNHLY and CDR2 is FYNNEI. The CDR3 bases are TGTGCCAGCTTAGGGCTGAATCAGCCCCAGCATTTT. Translation gives CASLGLNQPQHF. Complete variable domain (other parts from reference TRBV2 and TRBJ1-5): EPEVTQTPSHQVTQMGQEVILRCVPISNHLYFYWYRQILGQKVEFLVSFYNNEISEKSEIFDDQFSVERPDGSNFTLKIRSTKLEDSAMYFCASLGLNQPQHFGDGTRLSIL.

This clonotype was counted only a few times. V gene TRBV25-1 combines with J gene TRBJ2-1, with 10 bases aligning to TRBD2. V was pared by 0 bases and J by 0 bases, with 11 bases of the junction left unmatched. Germline CDR1 reads MGHDK; CDR2 reads SYGVNS. The CDR3 contains 20 residues. DNA of the CDR3: TGTGCCAGCAGTGAATATGGGGCTAGCGGGGGCCTTAGCTCCTACAATGAGCAGTTCTTC. This encodes CASSEYGASGGLSSYNEQFF.

This clonotype was seen repeatedly, ten times or more. This rearrangement joins TRBV7-2 to TRBJ2-7; 9 nucleotides agree with TRBD2. The CDR3 has 17 residues. With V trimmed by 5 bases and J by 3 bases, 14 bases remained unmatched. Germline V gene data show CDR1 as SGHTA and CDR2 as FQGNSA. This chain's CDR3 is CASSPGGSGSFSYEQYF. The DNA for the CDR3 is TGTGCCAGCAGCCCAGGGGGTAGCGGGAGTTTTAGCTACGAGCAGTACTTC.

This clonotype was detected only a few times. The CDR3 sequence is CASSPAFQGEQFF. CDR3 nucleotides: TGTGCCAGCAGTCCTGCTTTTCAGGGAGAGCAGTTCTTC. V gene TRBV28 combines with J gene TRBJ2-1; weak D call: TRBD1 (5 bases). Between the trimmed V and J ends, which lost 5 bases and 10 bases, there was a span of 15 bases. The CDR3 runs 13 residues. CDR1 and CDR2 (germline): MDHEN, SYDVKM. The full variable domain, completed using reference TRBV28 and TRBJ2-1, is DVKVTQSSRYLVKRTGEKVFLECVQDMDHENMFWYRQDPGLGLRLIYFSYDVKMKEKGDIPEGYSVSREKKERFSLILESASTNQTSMYLCASSPAFQGEQFFGPGTRLTVL.

This CDR3 is CASSLDSSLEGNTIYF. In DNA form, the CDR3 reads TGTGCCAGCAGCTTAGATTCGTCTTTAGAGGGAAACACCATATATTTT. The chain has TRBV7-9 and TRBJ1-3; D not resolved. The CDR3 length is 16 residues. Germline loops: CDR1 SEHNR, CDR2 FQNEAQ (reference sequence). V lost 1 base and J 4 bases, leaving 14 bases between the germline ends.

CDR3 sequence (DNA): TGTGCCAGCAGCTCCACGGAGGACACTGAAGCTTTCTTT. As protein: CASSSTEDTEAFF. V gene TRBV5-4 combines with J gene TRBJ1-1, with D unclear. CDR3 size: 13 residues. V lost 3 bases and J lost 3, with 9 bases in between. Germline V gene sequence: CDR1 SGHNT, CDR2 YYREEE (reference sequence).

The rearrangement joins TRBV9 to TRBJ2-1, with TRBD1 matching over 7 bases. The CDR3 totals 15 residues. Germline V CDR1 and CDR2: SGDLS, YYNGEE. The V segment lost 3 bases and the J segment 2 bases; nucleotides outside the gene matches: 5. The CDR3 nucleotides read TGTGCCAGCAGCGCGGGACAGCGCACCTACAATGAGCAGTTCTTC. This sequence encodes CASSAGQRTYNEQFF.

The table lists this clonotype with many counts. This rearrangement joins TRBV7-2 to TRBJ2-3; 11 bases line up with TRBD2. CDR3 length equals 17 residues. V was pared by 3 bases and J by 1 base, with 6 bases of the junction left unmatched. CDR1 SGHTA and CDR2 FQGNSA come from the germline V gene. CDR3 amino acids: CASSFIGSGRGTDTQYF. The CDR3 nucleotides are TGTGCCAGCAGCTTCATAGGTAGCGGGAGGGGCACAGATACGCAGTATTTT.

The CDR3 protein is CASSYRDRGRIVQFF. Here the CDR3 DNA reads TGTGCCAGCAGTTACCGGGACAGGGGGCGTATCGTGCAGTTCTTC. The chain combines TRBV6-5 with TRBJ2-1; 12 bases are shared with TRBD1. Germline V gene sequence: CDR1 MNHEY, CDR2 SVGAGI. This CDR3 is 15 amino acids long. V trimming: 2 bases; J trimming: 12 bases; junction bases outside the gene matches: 8.

The chain employs TRBV11-2 and TRBJ2-1, with TRBD1 matching over 8 bases. The V segment lost 6 bases and the J segment 4 bases; nucleotides outside the gene matches: 14. This CDR3 contains 17 residues. The germline gives CDR1 SGHAT, CDR2 FQNNGV. CDR3 nucleotides: TGTGCCAGCAGTTCCAGGGGGCCGGGGGCCGAATACAATGAGCAGTTCTTC. It translates to CASSSRGPGAEYNEQFF.

V gene TRBV7-9 combines with J gene TRBJ2-1; 8 bases are shared with TRBD2. Germline CDR1 is SEHNR and CDR2 is FQNEAQ (reference sequence). Germline trimming cut 5 bases from V and 9 bases from J; bases unmatched to any gene: 6. This CDR3 has 13 residues. CDR3 coding DNA: TGTGCCAGCAGCGCATCTGCGGGAGGTGAGCAGTTCTTC. Translation: CASSASAGGEQFF.

The chain couples TRBV10-3 to TRBJ1-6; 8 nucleotides align to TRBD1. CDR1 and CDR2 from the germline V gene are ENHRY and SYGVKD. This CDR3 spans 13 amino acids. V shed 6 bases, J shed 8 bases, and the junction held 3 bases outside the gene matches. The CDR3 coding sequence is TGTGCCATCAGCGGACAGGGCGATTCACCCCTCCACTTT. This translates into CAISGQGDSPLHF.

The chain employs TRBV7-3 and TRBJ2-3; D might be TRBD2 (6 bases). Germline-derived CDR1 and CDR2 are SGHTA and FQGTGA. The CDR3 consists of 13 residues. Trimming removed 1 base from V and 6 bases from J, with 8 bases in between. CDR3 sequence (DNA): TGTGCCAGCAGCTTAATAGGGAGGGATACGCAGTATTTT. It specifies CASSLIGRDTQYF.

This clonotype has more than one count but fewer than ten. The chain is built from TRBV7-2 and TRBJ1-6; D is unclear. The germline V and J ends were trimmed by 5 bases and 3 bases, with 5 bases remaining between them. CDR3 length: 13 residues. Germline-derived CDR1 and CDR2 are SGHTA and FQGNSA. The CDR3 loop is CASSRLYNSPLHF. CDR3 DNA: TGTGCCAGCAGCAGGCTCTATAATTCACCCCTCCACTTT.